This T cell receptor (beta chain) comes out of a study of T-cell reconstitution after alpha-beta-depleted transplantation in children. Unique molecular identifiers were used to barcode this TCRbeta library. TCRdb reprocessed the PCR reads via MiXCR and lists one record per CDR3 protein. Seen here are hundreds of thousands of distinct CDR3 sequences, over 10% observed once, and the top ten hold 2.2%. Only a few counts were recorded for this clonotype. Germline V gene data show CDR1 as ENHRY and CDR2 as SYGVKD. This CDR3 is built from 15 residues. Trimming took 6 bases from V and 0 from J; bases not matched to a gene: 6.

Here the sequenced sample was PBMCs, mostly from graft donor cells, taken 360 days after TCRalphabeta/CD19-depleted stem cell transplant. The origin of this receptor is a male patient younger than 18 who had a stem cell transplant for acute myeloid leukemia, so the T cells may come from the graft donor. V is TRBV10-3 and J is TRBJ2-3, with 7 bases identical to TRBD1. CDR3 DNA: TGTGCCATCAGGCGGTCCAGGGGGAGCACAGATACGCAGTATTTT. Translating gives CAIRRSRGSTDTQYF.